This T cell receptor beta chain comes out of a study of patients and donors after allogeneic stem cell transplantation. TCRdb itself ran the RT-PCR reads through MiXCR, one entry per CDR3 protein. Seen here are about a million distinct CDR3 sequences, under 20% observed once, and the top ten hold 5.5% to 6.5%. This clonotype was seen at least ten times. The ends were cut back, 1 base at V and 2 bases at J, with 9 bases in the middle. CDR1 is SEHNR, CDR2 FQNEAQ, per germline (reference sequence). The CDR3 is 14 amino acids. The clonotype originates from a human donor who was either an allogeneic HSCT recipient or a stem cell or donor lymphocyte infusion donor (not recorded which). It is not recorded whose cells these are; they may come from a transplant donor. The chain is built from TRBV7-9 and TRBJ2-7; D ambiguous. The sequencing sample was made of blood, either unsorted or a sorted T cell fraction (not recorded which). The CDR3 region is CASSLVPGAYEQYF. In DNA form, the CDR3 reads TGTGCCAGCAGCTTAGTCCCAGGCGCCTACGAGCAGTACTTC.